Below are 5 T cell receptor beta chains sequenced from a single sample in a study of cytomegalovirus exposure and HLA in healthy donors (dated by TCRdb to 2016 to 2017). The library was generated by the immunoSEQ multiplex PCR assay. A mixture of 60 forward primers for TCR Vbeta segments and 13 reverse primers for TCR Jbeta segments was used in the multiplex PCR. TCRdb retrieved this table from immuneACCESS and kept in-frame rearrangements only. Not all clones are present; in checked studies, unresolved V genes account for under half, and no reason is known for the remainder. The sample contains under 250,000 clones, around 81% of them found a single time. The top ten clones comprise about 7.5% of the sample. Material: PBMCs. The receptors stem from a woman aged 60-75 years in good health and CMV-seropositive.

The chain couples TRBV7-2 to TRBJ2-1, with D possibly being TRBD2 (6 bases). The CDR3 runs to 15 residues. V lost 6 bases and J lost 3, with 15 bases in between. The germline gives CDR1 SGHTA, CDR2 FQGNSA. The CDR3 coding sequence is TGTGCCAGCAGTTCACCCCTAGCGATCTACAATGAGCAGTTCTTC. Translating gives CASSSPLAIYNEQFF.

The chain recombines TRBV7-9 with TRBJ2-7, with 7 bases matching TRBD1. The CDR3 loop spans 16 amino acids. With V trimmed by 5 bases and J by 2 bases, 12 bases remained unmatched. Germline CDR1 is SEHNR and CDR2 is FQNEAQ (reference sequence). Here the CDR3 DNA reads TGTGCCAGCAGCCGTCTCGAGACAGGGTCCCCCTACGAGCAGTACTTC. It translates to CASSRLETGSPYEQYF.

The genes are TRBV6-1 and TRBJ2-7, with TRBD2 matching over 7 bases. Trimming cost V 5 bases and J 0 bases; bases outside gene matches: 4. There are 14 residues in the CDR3. The germline V gene encodes CDR1 MNHNS and CDR2 SASEGT. CDR3 protein: CASSSLADSYEQYF. CDR3 bases: TGTGCCAGCAGTTCGCTAGCGGACTCCTACGAGCAGTACTTC.

This clone appeared a single time. The sample has other DNA sequences that encode this CDR3 too. V usage is TRBV28 and J usage is TRBJ1-5, with D unclear. CDR1 is MDHEN and CDR2 is SYDVKM in the germline V gene. The CDR3 loop spans 12 amino acids. V lost 2 bases and J lost 6, with 5 bases in between. This CDR3 is CASSLTGQPQHF. The CDR3 region has the DNA TGTGCCAGCAGTTTAACCGGTCAGCCCCAGCATTTT.

The genes are TRBV5-1 and TRBJ2-7, with TRBD1 matching 9 bases. V shed 1 base and J 5 bases; nucleotides not matched to a gene: 4. The CDR3 has 14 residues. The germline V gene has CDR1 SGHRS and CDR2 YFSETQ. The CDR3 DNA follows: TGCGCCAGCAGCTTGTGGGACAGGGTCCACGAGCAGTACTTC. Protein sequence: CASSLWDRVHEQYF.